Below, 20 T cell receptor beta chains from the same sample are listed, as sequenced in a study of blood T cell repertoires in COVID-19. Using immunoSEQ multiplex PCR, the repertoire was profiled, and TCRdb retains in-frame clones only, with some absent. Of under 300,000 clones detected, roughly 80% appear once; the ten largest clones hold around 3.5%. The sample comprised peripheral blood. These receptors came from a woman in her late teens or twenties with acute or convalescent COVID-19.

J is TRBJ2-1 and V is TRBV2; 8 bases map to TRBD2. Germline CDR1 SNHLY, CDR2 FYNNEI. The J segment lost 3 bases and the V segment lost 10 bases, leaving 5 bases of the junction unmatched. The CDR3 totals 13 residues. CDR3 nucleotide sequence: TGTGCCACCGGGGGGGAATACTACAATGAGCAGTTCTTC. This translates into CATGGEYYNEQFF. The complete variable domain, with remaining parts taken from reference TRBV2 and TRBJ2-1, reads EPEVTQTPSHQVTQMGQEVILRCVPISNHLYFYWYRQILGQKVEFLVSFYNNEISEKSEIFDDQFSVERPDGSNFTLKIRSTKLEDSAMYFCATGGEYYNEQFFGPGTRLTVL.

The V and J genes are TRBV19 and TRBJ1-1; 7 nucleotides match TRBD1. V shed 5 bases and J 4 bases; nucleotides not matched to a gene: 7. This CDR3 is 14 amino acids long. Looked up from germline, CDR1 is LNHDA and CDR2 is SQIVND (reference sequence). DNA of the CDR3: TGTGCCAGTAGTGATAGACAGGGCGCCACTGAAGCTTTCTTT. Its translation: CASSDRQGATEAFF.

In DNA form, the CDR3 reads TGTGCCAGCAGCGTAGGTGGGACAGGTTTCCCCACCCTCCACTTT. This codes for CASSVGGTGFPTLHF. The V call is TRBV9, the J call TRBJ1-6, with 8 bases aligning to TRBD1. The CDR3 loop spans 15 amino acids. CDR1 SGDLS and CDR2 YYNGEE come from the germline V gene. J lost 14 bases, V lost 0 bases, and 10 bases had no gene match.

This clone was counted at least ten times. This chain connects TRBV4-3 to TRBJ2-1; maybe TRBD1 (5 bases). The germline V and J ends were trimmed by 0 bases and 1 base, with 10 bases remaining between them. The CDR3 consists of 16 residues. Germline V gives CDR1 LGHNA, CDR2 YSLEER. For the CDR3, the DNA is TGCGCCAGCAGCCAAGAAGGCCAGGGTTCCTACAATGAGCAGTTCTTC. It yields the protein CASSQEGQGSYNEQFF.

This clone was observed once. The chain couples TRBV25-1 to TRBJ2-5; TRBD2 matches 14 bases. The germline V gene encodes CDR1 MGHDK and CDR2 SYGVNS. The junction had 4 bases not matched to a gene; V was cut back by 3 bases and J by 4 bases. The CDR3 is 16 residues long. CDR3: CASSDPGLAGVETQYF. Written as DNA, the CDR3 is TGTGCCAGCAGTGACCCGGGACTAGCGGGAGTAGAGACCCAGTACTTC.

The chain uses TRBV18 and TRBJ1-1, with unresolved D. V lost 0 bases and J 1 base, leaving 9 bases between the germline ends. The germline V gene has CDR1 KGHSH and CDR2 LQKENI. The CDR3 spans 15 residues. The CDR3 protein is CASSPPVTTNTEAFF. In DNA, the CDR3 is TGTGCCAGCTCACCACCGGTGACAACGAACACTGAAGCTTTCTTT. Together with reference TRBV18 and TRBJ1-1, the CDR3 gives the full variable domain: NAGVMQNPRHLVRRRGQEARLRCSPMKGHSHVYWYRQLPEEGLKFMVYLQKENIIDESGMPKERFSAEFPKEGPSILRIQQVVRGDSAAYFCASSPPVTTNTEAFFGQGTRLTVV.

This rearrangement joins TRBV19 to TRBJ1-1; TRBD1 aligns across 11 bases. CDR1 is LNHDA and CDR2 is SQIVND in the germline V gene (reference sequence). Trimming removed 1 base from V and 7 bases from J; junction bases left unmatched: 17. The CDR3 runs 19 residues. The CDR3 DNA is TGTGCCAGTAGTATAGTGATCCGGACAGGGGGCGCGATGATTGATGAAGCTTTCTTT. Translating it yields CASSIVIRTGGAMIDEAFF.

This chain's CDR3 is CASSSKLQRRHTEAFF. CDR3 DNA: TGCGCCAGCAGCTCCAAACTGCAACGGAGGCACACTGAAGCTTTCTTT. This chain links TRBV5-1 with TRBJ1-1; the D is unclear. CDR3 length: 16 residues. Germline V CDR1 and CDR2: SGHRS, YFSETQ. V was clipped by 3 bases and J by 3 bases, with 18 bases between them.

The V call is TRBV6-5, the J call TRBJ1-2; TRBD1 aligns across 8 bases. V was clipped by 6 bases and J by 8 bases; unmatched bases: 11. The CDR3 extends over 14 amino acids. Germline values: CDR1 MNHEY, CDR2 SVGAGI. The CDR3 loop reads CASRDPGQVLGYTF. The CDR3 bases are TGTGCCAGCAGAGACCCGGGACAGGTCTTGGGCTACACCTTC.

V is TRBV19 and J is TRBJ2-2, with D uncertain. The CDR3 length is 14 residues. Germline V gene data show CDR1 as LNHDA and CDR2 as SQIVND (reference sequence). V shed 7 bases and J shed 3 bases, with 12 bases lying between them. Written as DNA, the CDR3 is TGTGCCAGTACAGACAAACCCTACACCGGGGAGCTGTTTTTT. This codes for CASTDKPYTGELFF.

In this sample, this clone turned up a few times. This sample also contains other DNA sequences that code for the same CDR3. CDR3 residues: CASSLSGGGTEAFF. The CDR3 nucleotides read TGTGCCAGCAGTTTATCCGGGGGAGGCACTGAAGCTTTCTTT. The V call is TRBV27, the J call TRBJ1-1, with a weak D call TRBD1 (5 bases). The germline V and J ends were trimmed by 0 bases and 4 bases, with 9 bases remaining between them. Germline V gene lookup returns CDR1 MNHEY and CDR2 SMNVEV (reference sequence). This CDR3 region has 14 residues.

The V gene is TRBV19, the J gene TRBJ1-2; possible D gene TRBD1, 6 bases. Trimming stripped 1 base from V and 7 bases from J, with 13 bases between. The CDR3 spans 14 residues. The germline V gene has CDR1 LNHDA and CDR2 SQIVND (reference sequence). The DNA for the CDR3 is TGTGCCAGTAGTATAGGGGACACCGCTAGTGGCTACACCTTC. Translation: CASSIGDTASGYTF.

CDR3 bases: TGTGCCAGCAGCTTGGCCGTTCAATTAGCCTTGAACACTGAAGCTTTCTTT. Amino acid sequence: CASSLAVQLALNTEAFF. The chain links TRBV5-6 to TRBJ1-1; D is unclear. CDR3 length: 17 residues. Looked up from germline, CDR1 is SGHDT and CDR2 is YYEEEE. Trimming removed 0 bases from V and 0 bases from J, with 15 bases in between.

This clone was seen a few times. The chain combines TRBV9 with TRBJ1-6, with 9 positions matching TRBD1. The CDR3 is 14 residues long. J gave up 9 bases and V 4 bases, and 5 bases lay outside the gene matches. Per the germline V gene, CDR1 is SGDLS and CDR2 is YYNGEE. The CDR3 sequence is CASSHTGGLSPLHF. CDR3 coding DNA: TGTGCCAGCAGCCACACAGGGGGCCTTTCACCCCTCCACTTT.

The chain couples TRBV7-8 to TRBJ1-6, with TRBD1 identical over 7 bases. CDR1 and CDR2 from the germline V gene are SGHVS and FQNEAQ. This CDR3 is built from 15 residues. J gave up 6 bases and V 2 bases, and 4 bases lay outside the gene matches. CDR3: CASSLPGQSNSPLHF. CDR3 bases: TGTGCCAGCAGCTTACCGGGACAGTCTAATTCACCCCTCCACTTT.

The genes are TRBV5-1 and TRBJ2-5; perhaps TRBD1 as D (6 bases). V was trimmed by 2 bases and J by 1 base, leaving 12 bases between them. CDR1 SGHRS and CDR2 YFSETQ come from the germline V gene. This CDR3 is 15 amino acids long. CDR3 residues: CASSLAGAFQETQYF. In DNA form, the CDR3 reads TGCGCCAGCAGCTTAGCAGGGGCCTTCCAAGAGACCCAGTACTTC. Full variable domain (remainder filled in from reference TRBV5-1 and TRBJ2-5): KAGVTQTPRYLIKTRGQQVTLSCSPISGHRSVSWYQQTPGQGLQFLFEYFSETQRNKGNFPGRFSGRQFSNSRSEMNVSTLELGDSALYLCASSLAGAFQETQYFGPGTRLLVL.

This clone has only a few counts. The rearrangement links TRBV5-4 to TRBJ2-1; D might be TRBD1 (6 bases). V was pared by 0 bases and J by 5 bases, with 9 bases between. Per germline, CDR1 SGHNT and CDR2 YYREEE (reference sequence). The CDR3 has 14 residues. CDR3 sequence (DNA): TGTGCCAGCAGCTTGGCCCGGGACAACAATGAGCAGTTCTTC. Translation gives CASSLARDNNEQFF.

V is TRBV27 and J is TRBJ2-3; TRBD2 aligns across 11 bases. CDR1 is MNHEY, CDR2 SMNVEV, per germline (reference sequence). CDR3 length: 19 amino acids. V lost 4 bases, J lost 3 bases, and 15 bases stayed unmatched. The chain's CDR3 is CASSSLRWGSGRVTDTQYF. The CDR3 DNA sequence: TGTGCCAGCAGTTCACTTCGATGGGGTAGCGGGAGGGTTACAGATACGCAGTATTTT.

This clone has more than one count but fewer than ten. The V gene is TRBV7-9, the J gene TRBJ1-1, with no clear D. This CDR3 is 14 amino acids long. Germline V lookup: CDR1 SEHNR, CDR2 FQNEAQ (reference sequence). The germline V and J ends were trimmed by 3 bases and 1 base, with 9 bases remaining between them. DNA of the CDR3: TGTGCCAGCAGCTTTGGGCAGCAGAACACTGAAGCTTTCTTT. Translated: CASSFGQQNTEAFF.

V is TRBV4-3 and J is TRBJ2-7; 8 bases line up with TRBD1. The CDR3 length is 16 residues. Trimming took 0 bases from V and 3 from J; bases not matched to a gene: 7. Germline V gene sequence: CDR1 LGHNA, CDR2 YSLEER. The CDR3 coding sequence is TGCGCCAGCAGCCAAGATCTTGCGACAGGGGTCTACGAGCAGTACTTC. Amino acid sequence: CASSQDLATGVYEQYF.